This entry lists 13 T cell receptor beta chains sequenced from one sample in a study of CD8 T cells in Susac syndrome (dated by TCRdb to about 2019). Receptor amplification or capture employed the immunoSEQ multiplex PCR assay. RNA was extracted with the RNeasy kit and 0.5 to 1 ug was reverse transcribed using random hexamers. TCRdb reworked the public reads: Q25 trimming with fastp, MiXCR clone assembly, productive beta chains retained. Rows matching on CDR3 protein sequence are summarized as one entry with the most common DNA and genes. The sample contains around 150,000 distinct CDR3 sequences, about 95% of them found a single time. In total, the top ten clones hold approximately 0.12% of the sample. Specimen: CD4+ T cells from PBMCs. These TCRs come from a human donor with multiple sclerosis.

This chain links TRBV13 with TRBJ1-3; D remains unclear. Germline V gene sequence: CDR1 PRHDT, CDR2 FYEKMQ (reference sequence). Trimming stripped 2 bases from V and 7 bases from J, with 3 bases between. The CDR3 sequence is 11 residues long. In nucleotides, the CDR3 is TGTGCCAGCAGCTTATCCAACACCATATATTTT. Its protein product is CASSLSNTIYF.

This chain uses TRBV4-3 with TRBJ2-2, with 9 bases identical to TRBD1. Trimming cost V 2 bases and J 7 bases; bases outside gene matches: 5. CDR3 length: 15 amino acids. Germline V gene sequence: CDR1 LGHNA, CDR2 YSLEER. This CDR3 is CASSQHRGRDGELFF. In DNA form, the CDR3 reads TGCGCCAGCAGCCAACACAGGGGGCGAGACGGGGAGCTGTTTTTT.

Here the CDR3 DNA reads TGTGCCAGCAGAGCCCAGAGGGGACTTCGTAACACTGAAGCTTTCTTT. Translation: CASRAQRGLRNTEAFF. The rearrangement joins TRBV5-6 to TRBJ1-1; possibly TRBD1 for D (5 bases). This CDR3 comprises 16 residues. Trimming took 5 bases from V and 2 from J, leaving 19 bases between them. Germline CDR1 and CDR2: SGHDT and YYEEEE.

The chain combines TRBV3-1 with TRBJ1-1; unclear D gene. The V gene's germline CDR1 is LGHDT and CDR2 YNNKEL (reference sequence). This CDR3 contains 14 residues. V was shortened by 0 bases and J by 3 bases, with 8 bases between the two germline ends. The CDR3 region is CASSQDMSHTEAFF. CDR3 nucleotides: TGTGCCAGCAGCCAAGATATGAGCCACACTGAAGCTTTCTTT.

The chain recombines TRBV12-3 or TRBV12-4 with TRBJ2-2; D may be TRBD1 or TRBD2 (5 bases each). V shed 6 bases and J shed 2 bases, with 13 bases lying between them. The CDR3 contains 15 residues. The CDR3 DNA reads as TGTGCCAGCAGCTCCCGGGGCCATAACACCGGGGAGCTGTTTTTT. It translates to CASSSRGHNTGELFF.

This chain uses TRBV30 with TRBJ1-3, with TRBD1 as a possible D gene (6 bases). Between the trimmed V and J ends, which lost 4 bases and 7 bases, there was a span of 17 bases. The CDR3 covers 14 residues. CDR1 is GTSNPN and CDR2 is SVGIG in the germline V gene (reference sequence). The CDR3 region has the DNA TGTGCCTGGACCAACAAAGGGGGAACCAACACCATATATTTT. As protein: CAWTNKGGTNTIYF.

This rearrangement joins TRBV7-9 to TRBJ1-1; D gene ambiguous. V shed 2 bases and J shed 1 base, with 5 bases lying between them. The germline V gene has CDR1 SEHNR and CDR2 FQNEAQ (reference sequence). The CDR3 consists of 13 residues. The CDR3 protein is CASSLRANTEAFF. The CDR3 DNA reads TGTGCCAGCAGCTTAAGGGCGAACACTGAAGCTTTCTTT.

V gene TRBV5-1 combines with J gene TRBJ2-7; D might be TRBD1 (5 bases). V shed 4 bases and J shed 5 bases, with 13 bases lying between them. Germline CDR1 and CDR2: SGHRS and YFSETQ. This CDR3 contains 13 residues. CDR3 residues: CASSKQVSNEQYF. The CDR3 bases are TGCGCCAGCAGCAAACAGGTTTCCAACGAGCAGTACTTC.

This chain uses TRBV15 with TRBJ2-3; D possibly corresponds to TRBD2 (5 bases). The V end was cut by 6 bases, the J end by 4 bases, with 5 bases between. The CDR3 is 11 amino acids. CDR1 LNHNV and CDR2 YYDKDF come from the germline V gene (reference sequence). The CDR3 loop is CATRLADTQYF. The DNA of the CDR3 is TGTGCCACCAGACTAGCAGATACGCAGTATTTT.

The genes are TRBV9 and TRBJ2-5, with TRBD2 matching over 8 bases. The CDR3 is 16 residues long. J was trimmed by 2 bases and V by 3 bases; bases with no gene match: 9. Germline V CDR1 and CDR2: SGDLS, YYNGEE. CDR3 bases: TGTGCCAGCAGCGCGCGTAGAGCGGGAGCTCAAGAGACCCAGTACTTC. Its translation is CASSARRAGAQETQYF.

The chain recombines TRBV20-1 with TRBJ2-5; TRBD1 or TRBD2 may be the D gene (5 bases each). The V and J ends lost 5 bases and 4 bases respectively, with 11 bases between them. The germline V gene has CDR1 DFQATT and CDR2 SNEGSKA (reference sequence). The length of the CDR3 is 12 residues. The CDR3 DNA is TGCAGTGCTCCCGGGACCCGAGAGACCCAGTACTTC. It specifies CSAPGTRETQYF.

This clonotype was picked up one time. The chain combines TRBV5-4 with TRBJ2-2; D call uncertain. The germline CDR1 and CDR2 sequences are SGHNT and YYREEE (reference sequence). The CDR3 covers 12 residues. Trimming removed 6 bases at V and 5 bases at J, with 8 bases between. The CDR3 bases are TGTGCCAGCACCACCTTTACCGGGGAGCTGTTTTTT. It translates to CASTTFTGELFF.

This clonotype has just one count. V and J are TRBV7-9 and TRBJ2-2, with 8 bases that match TRBD1. J lost 3 bases, V lost 3 bases, and 6 bases had no gene match. The CDR3 has 16 amino acids. In germline, CDR1 is SEHNR, CDR2 FQNEAQ (reference sequence). CDR3 amino acids: CASSFGQGFDTGELFF. The CDR3 coding sequence is TGTGCCAGCAGCTTCGGACAGGGCTTCGACACCGGGGAGCTGTTTTTT.